This T cell receptor (beta chain) is drawn from a study of Ad26.COV2.S vaccination and SARS-CoV-2 variants. Study summary: The donor participated in the COV1001 trial, in its Ad26.COV2.S arm. Study-level points and caveats: Measurement of non-spike TCR breadth gave similar results in vaccine and placebo recipients.

Produced via immunoSEQ multiplex PCR; TCRdb's table is partial and in-frame only. This sample carries some 350,000 clones, 80% to 90% of them seen once, and the ten largest clones take 3% to 4%. This clone was counted once. What it binds is unknown. Documented treatment: approximately 18 received Ad26.COV2.S at low or high dose, single or two shots; about 5 received placebo; per-sample allocation not given. Following the first vaccine or placebo injection, samples were taken on day 63. Donation came from an adult in Boston who was aged 18-55 years. With 2 bases clipped from V and 4 bases from J, the junction kept 6 bases outside the gene matches. Germline values: CDR1 SGHNT, CDR2 YYREEE (reference sequence). There are 15 residues in the CDR3.

The TCR comes from a person aged 18 to 59 who received the Ad26.COV2.S COVID-19 vaccine or a placebo. Sequenced here: peripheral blood, sampled in a trial of Ad26.COV2.S vaccine versus placebo. This chain links TRBV5-4 with TRBJ1-2; 9 bases map to TRBD1. DNA for the CDR3: TGTGCCAGCAGCTTCCCGGGGGGACAGGGCTATGGCTACACCTTC. It yields the protein CASSFPGGQGYGYTF.